This TCR beta chain comes out of a study of molecular identifiers for immune sequencing clone quantification. Study-wide points: In CMV-specific effectors, clones above 20 copies held over 97% of molecules; naive, under 1%. Molecules of identical TCR sharing a barcode could underestimate highly expanded clone sizes.

TCRdb used MiXCR to reprocess the PCR reads, holding one entry per CDR3 protein. The data contain fewer than 25,000 distinct CDR3 sequences, 20% to 25% of them singletons. V shed 4 bases and J 6 bases; nucleotides not matched to a gene: 9. Germline V gene lookup returns CDR1 SQVTM and CDR2 ANQGSEA. The length of the CDR3 is 14 residues. There are many counts of this clonotype. What it binds is unknown. The gene calls are TRBV29-1 and TRBJ2-7, with 10 bases fitting TRBD2. Sequencing used naive CD8+ T cells from blood, with Jurkat cell RNA spiked in. Subset of the sample: FACS-sorted CD8+CD4-CCR7+CD45RA+ naive T cells. The source of this sequence is a human donor in good health. Some libraries in this study had Jurkat cell RNA spiked in. This CDR3 reads CSVGGPSGSSEQYF. The CDR3 nucleotides are TGCAGCGTTGGAGGTCCTAGCGGGAGTTCCGAGCAGTACTTC.